The 31 T cell receptor beta chains below all came from one sample that was sequenced in a study of a mutant IDH1 vaccine in newly diagnosed glioma. The time point was: week 35, safety follow-up. Doses consisted of 300 ug of mutant IDH1 20-mer peptide each, paired with topical imiquimod. For these receptors, no antigen is known. Profiling relied on immunoSEQ multiplex PCR, and the TCRdb table lists in-frame clones only, not all of them. Altogether tens of thousands of clones are present, 60% to 85% being singletons, with the ten largest covering more than 9%. The material was PBMCs, obtained from a glioma patient whose treatment included an IDH1 peptide vaccine. All receptors come from a middle-aged man with glioma.

There are many counts of this clone. The chain carries TRBV7-8 and TRBJ1-5; no firm D call. The CDR3 spans 14 residues. Germline lookup yields CDR1 SGHVS and CDR2 FQNEAQ. V shed 2 bases and J shed 6 bases, with 11 bases lying between them. The CDR3 here is CASSLRGVGQPQHF. The CDR3 DNA is TGTGCCAGCAGCTTACGGGGAGTTGGTCAGCCCCAGCATTTT.

V gene TRBV9 combines with J gene TRBJ2-5, with D possibly matching TRBD2 (6 bases). CDR3 length: 14 amino acids. The germline V gene has CDR1 SGDLS and CDR2 YYNGEE. Trimming left V 0 bases short and J 4 bases short, with 10 bases between. The CDR3 nucleotides are TGTGCCAGCAGCGTAGGGTCCGGGAGAGAGACCCAGTACTTC. This translates into CASSVGSGRETQYF.

The sample holds a few counts of this clone. The chain couples TRBV18 to TRBJ1-5; D not resolved. Germline V gene data show CDR1 as KGHSH and CDR2 as LQKENI. This CDR3 region has 14 residues. V lost 3 bases and J 7 bases, leaving 13 bases between the germline ends. This chain's CDR3 is CASSPGVGGQPQHF. Written as DNA, the CDR3 is TGTGCCAGCTCACCCGGGGTAGGTGGCCAGCCCCAGCATTTT.

The chain combines TRBV7-9 with TRBJ2-3; 14 bases match TRBD2. This CDR3 comprises 19 residues. Germline-derived CDR1 and CDR2 are SEHNR and FQNEAQ (reference sequence). Unmatched junction bases numbered 14, after V lost 5 bases and J lost 4 bases. Written as DNA, the CDR3 is TGTGCCAGCAGCCATCCGATTACCGGGACTAGCGGGAGCCCAGATACGCAGTATTTT. Amino acids: CASSHPITGTSGSPDTQYF.

This chain joins TRBV5-6 and TRBJ1-5, with D possibly TRBD1 on 6 matching bases. In germline, CDR1 is SGHDT, CDR2 YYEEEE. The CDR3 contains 17 residues. V was cut by 0 bases and J by 9 bases, with 22 bases left in between. CDR3 bases: TGTGCCAGCAGCTTGGGGCCCGCCAACAGGGCCGAATGGCCCCAGCATTTT. It specifies CASSLGPANRAEWPQHF. Using reference TRBV5-6 and TRBJ1-5 for the parts outside the CDR3, the full variable domain is DAGVTQSPTHLIKTRGQQVTLRCSPKSGHDTVSWYQQALGQGPQFIFQYYEEEERQRGNFPDRFSGHQFPNYSSELNVNALLLGDSALYLCASSLGPANRAEWPQHFGDGTRLSIL.

The chain carries TRBV6-1 and TRBJ2-7; D is perhaps TRBD2 (5 bases). The germline V and J ends were trimmed by 5 bases and 4 bases, with 12 bases remaining between them. Germline loops: CDR1 MNHNS, CDR2 SASEGT. The CDR3 contains 13 residues. As DNA, the CDR3 is TGTGCCAGCAGTAAGGGAGAAGAATACGAGCAGTACTTC. Its translation is CASSKGEEYEQYF.

The chain combines TRBV11-2 with TRBJ2-7, with 8 bases aligning to TRBD1. The CDR3 runs 14 residues. V lost 5 bases to trimming and J lost 0 bases; unmatched junction nucleotides: 3. Germline V gene sequence: CDR1 SGHAT, CDR2 FQNNGV. The DNA for the CDR3 is TGTGCCAGCAGCGAGGACAGGGTCTCCTACGAGCAGTACTTC. Translated: CASSEDRVSYEQYF. The whole variable domain, filled in from reference TRBV11-2 and TRBJ2-7, reads EAGVAQSPRYKIIEKRQSVAFWCNPISGHATLYWYQQILGQGPKLLIQFQNNGVVDDSQLPKDRFSAERLKGVDSTLKIQPAKLEDSAVYLCASSEDRVSYEQYFGPGTRLTVT.

The rearrangement joins TRBV30 to TRBJ2-1; 8 bases agree with TRBD2. The germline gives CDR1 GTSNPN, CDR2 SVGIG (reference sequence). The V gene end was trimmed by 3 bases and the J gene end by 9 bases; junction bases not matched to a gene: 10. The CDR3 has 14 amino acids. For the CDR3, the DNA is TGTGCCTGGAGCAGAGCGGGAGCAGGGGCTGAGCAGTTCTTC. Its translation is CAWSRAGAGAEQFF.

This chain links TRBV29-1 with TRBJ2-1; 10 bases align to TRBD2. J gave up 9 bases and V 2 bases, and 10 bases lay outside the gene matches. From germline, CDR1 is SQVTM and CDR2 ANQGSEA. The CDR3 is 15 residues long. This CDR3 is CSVEQLAGDVGEQFF. CDR3 DNA: TGCAGCGTTGAACAGCTAGCGGGAGATGTCGGTGAGCAGTTCTTC.

The rearrangement uses TRBV5-1 and TRBJ1-2, with D possibly TRBD1 on 6 matching bases. The CDR3 is 16 amino acids. Germline-derived CDR1 and CDR2 are SGHRS and YFSETQ. Trimming removed 0 bases from V and 0 bases from J, with 12 bases in between. The CDR3 loop is CASSLEGQTSNYGYTF. The CDR3 bases are TGCGCCAGCAGCTTGGAAGGACAGACCTCTAACTATGGCTACACCTTC.

V and J are TRBV11-3 and TRBJ1-2; D is perhaps TRBD1 (5 bases). The germline V and J ends were trimmed by 4 bases and 8 bases, with 17 bases remaining between them. Germline lookup yields CDR1 SGHNT and CDR2 YENEEA. The CDR3 sequence is 14 residues long. The CDR3 DNA is TGTGCCAGCAGCTCTTTCGGGACCATGGGGGGCTACACCTTC. Protein sequence: CASSSFGTMGGYTF. The variable domain in full, completed from reference TRBV11-3 and TRBJ1-2, reads EAGVVQSPRYKIIEKKQPVAFWCNPISGHNTLYWYLQNLGQGPELLIRYENEEAVDDSQLPKDRFSAERLKGVDSTLKIQPAELGDSAVYLCASSSFGTMGGYTFGSGTRLTVV.

The chain employs TRBV7-9 and TRBJ2-7, with 7 bases aligning to TRBD2. The germline V gene has CDR1 SEHNR and CDR2 FQNEAQ (reference sequence). V lost 2 bases, J lost 0 bases, and 7 bases stayed unmatched. The CDR3 length is 16 residues. CDR3: CASSLSTGGSSYEQYF. CDR3 sequence (DNA): TGTGCCAGCAGCTTAAGCACCGGCGGGAGCTCCTACGAGCAGTACTTC.

In its sample, this clone was seen a few times. The chain uses TRBV15 and TRBJ2-4; TRBD2 agrees at 9 bases. The germline CDR1 and CDR2 sequences are LNHNV and YYDKDF (reference sequence). The CDR3 spans 17 residues. J lost 3 bases, V lost 0 bases, and 6 bases had no gene match. In nucleotides, the CDR3 is TGTGCCACCAGCAGAGATCGGATTAGCGGGAGCAAAAACATTCAGTACTTC. Translated, it gives CATSRDRISGSKNIQYF.

The chain couples TRBV6-5 to TRBJ2-7, with 7 bases lining up with TRBD2. This CDR3 is 15 amino acids long. The germline CDR1 and CDR2 sequences are MNHEY and SVGAGI. V lost 7 bases and J lost 2; bases outside the gene matches: 11. CDR3 residues: CASTPRTRPTYEQYV. The CDR3 DNA reads as TGTGCCAGCACCCCGCGGACTAGGCCCACCTACGAGCAGTACGTC.

This clone appeared once. This sequence joins TRBV6-5 and TRBJ1-3, with 7 bases that match TRBD1. J lost 2 bases, V lost 7 bases, and 5 bases had no gene match. CDR3 size: 14 residues. Germline-derived CDR1 and CDR2 are MNHEY and SVGAGI. CDR3 DNA: TGTGCCAGCACTACACAGGGGACTGGAAACACCATATATTTT. Residues: CASTTQGTGNTIYF.

In this sample, this clone turned up once. The genes are TRBV5-6 and TRBJ2-3; 7 nucleotides agree with TRBD2. The CDR3 is made up of 15 amino acids. Germline V lookup: CDR1 SGHDT, CDR2 YYEEEE. Losses at the gene ends were 0 bases for V and 6 bases for J; bases not matched to a gene: 7. Written as DNA, the CDR3 is TGTGCCAGCAGCTTGGAGGCGGGAGATTCGGATACGCAGTATTTT. Residues: CASSLEAGDSDTQYF.

The sample holds many counts of this clone. V is TRBV7-7 and J is TRBJ2-5; 7 nucleotides line up with TRBD2. Trimming took 6 bases from V and 4 from J; bases not matched to a gene: 8. The CDR3 extends over 14 amino acids. CDR1 and CDR2 (germline): SSHAT, FNYEAQ (reference sequence). CDR3 DNA sequence: TGTGCCAGCAGTTCTAAGGGAGGGAGAGAGACCCAGTACTTC. This sequence encodes CASSSKGGRETQYF.

The rearrangement links TRBV4-1 to TRBJ1-4; TRBD1 is a possible D gene (5 bases). There are 16 residues in the CDR3. CDR1 is MGHRA, CDR2 YSYEKL, per germline. Trimming shortened V by 0 bases and J by 11 bases, and 19 bases separated the two germline ends. The CDR3 nucleotides are TGCGCCAGCAGCCAAGATCTATTGCAGGGAAATTGGAAACTGTTTTTT. This encodes CASSQDLLQGNWKLFF.

V usage is TRBV2 and J usage is TRBJ2-1; D might be TRBD1 (7 bases). Germline values: CDR1 SNHLY, CDR2 FYNNEI. V lost 8 bases to trimming and J lost 1 base, with 15 bases between them. The CDR3 loop spans 15 amino acids. The CDR3 sequence is CASSGGLGSYNEQFF. The CDR3 nucleotides read TGTGCCAGCTCAGGGGGGCTAGGGTCCTACAATGAGCAGTTCTTC.

The chain links TRBV4-1 to TRBJ2-5, with 8 bases matching TRBD2. Germline lookup yields CDR1 MGHRA and CDR2 YSYEKL. CDR3 size: 14 residues. Losses at the gene ends were 3 bases for V and 3 bases for J; bases not matched to a gene: 3. DNA for the CDR3: TGCGCCAGCAGCCAGGGGACTAGTGAAGAGACCCAGTACTTC. Encoded protein: CASSQGTSEETQYF.

The genes are TRBV7-8 and TRBJ2-7, with a possible D match to TRBD1 (5 bases). This CDR3 is 14 amino acids long. V was cut by 1 base and J by 6 bases, with 13 bases left in between. CDR1 SGHVS and CDR2 FQNEAQ come from the germline V gene. This chain's CDR3 is CASSLDQGSAEQYV. CDR3 coding DNA: TGTGCCAGCAGCTTAGACCAGGGATCGGCCGAGCAGTACGTC.

A few counts support this clone. The chain is built from TRBV15 and TRBJ2-3; no definite D call. Trimming took off 5 bases at V and 5 bases at J, with 5 bases between the two ends. Germline assignment: CDR1 LNHNV and CDR2 YYDKDF (reference sequence). The CDR3 loop spans 11 amino acids. For the CDR3, the DNA is TGTGCCACCAGCGGCGAAGATACGCAGTATTTT. Translating it yields CATSGEDTQYF.

The V gene is TRBV4-2, the J gene TRBJ2-3, with D tentatively TRBD2 (6 bases). The CDR3 sequence is 16 residues long. Germline V gene lookup returns CDR1 LGHNA and CDR2 YNFKEQ. V was trimmed by 1 base and J by 0 bases, leaving 11 bases between them. The CDR3 bases are TGTGCCAGCAGCCAAGCGGAGGGAGCGAGCACAGATACGCAGTATTTT. Translated: CASSQAEGASTDTQYF.

The rearrangement uses TRBV11-2 and TRBJ1-1; no definite D call. V dropped 8 bases and J dropped 11 bases, with 18 bases sitting between them. Germline CDR1 is SGHAT and CDR2 is FQNNGV. The CDR3 totals 12 residues. In DNA form, the CDR3 reads TGTGCCAGCGGACTGGTGGAGGGATTGGCTTTCTTT. Its protein product is CASGLVEGLAFF.

The rearrangement uses TRBV15 and TRBJ1-2; D not certain. The CDR3 runs to 17 residues. Germline values: CDR1 LNHNV, CDR2 YYDKDF (reference sequence). With 0 bases removed from V and 0 bases from J, the gap between germline ends came to 14 bases. The DNA of the CDR3 is TGTGCCACCAGCAGAGATCGCGAAATTGAGACTAACTATGGCTACACCTTC. Protein product: CATSRDREIETNYGYTF.

The rearrangement joins TRBV19 to TRBJ1-1; 7 bases align to TRBD1. The CDR3 runs 20 residues. Germline CDR1 reads LNHDA; CDR2 reads SQIVND (reference sequence). The ends lost 3 bases at V and 1 base at J; junction bases unmatched: 20. DNA of the CDR3: TGTGCCAGTAGTATGACGATACATAAGACAGGGTGGGGCACGAACACTGAAGCTTTCTTT. Translation gives CASSMTIHKTGWGTNTEAFF.

This clone occurred a few times. The rearrangement links TRBV7-2 to TRBJ2-2; maybe TRBD1 (6 bases). Deletions cut 4 bases from V and 4 bases from J, with 10 bases between. In germline, CDR1 is SGHTA, CDR2 FQGNSA. This CDR3 is 14 amino acids long. The CDR3 region has the DNA TGTGCCAGCAGCTCCTTCAGGGGCACCGGGGAGCTGTTTTTT. Its protein is CASSSFRGTGELFF. The full variable domain, with the rest looked up from reference TRBV7-2 and TRBJ2-2, is GAGVSQSPSNKVTEKGKDVELRCDPISGHTALYWYRQSLGQGLEFLIYFQGNSAPDKSGLPSDRFSAERTGGSVSTLTIQRTQQEDSAVYLCASSSFRGTGELFFGEGSRLTVL.

J is TRBJ2-2 and V is TRBV7-6; D uncertain. CDR3 length equals 15 residues. The V gene lost 5 bases and the J gene lost 3 bases, with 13 bases spanning the gap. From germline, CDR1 is SGHVS and CDR2 FNYEAQ. This chain's CDR3 is CASSPKRGYTGELFF. Here the CDR3 DNA reads TGTGCCAGCAGCCCCAAGCGCGGATACACCGGGGAGCTGTTTTTT.

This clone is classed as medium-sized (0.01 to 0.1%). This chain uses TRBV2 with TRBJ1-5; D is ambiguous. Trimming left V 9 bases short and J 4 bases short, with 13 bases between. The length of the CDR3 is 13 residues. CDR1 is SNHLY and CDR2 is FYNNEI in the germline V gene. The CDR3, as DNA: TGTGCCAGTTCATCACTCAGGAATCAGCCCCAGCATTTT. Translated, it gives CASSSLRNQPQHF.

About this clone: This may be a read error: a much more frequent sequence differs by one nucleotide. The chain combines TRBV5-8 with TRBJ1-1, with unresolved D. V was pared by 0 bases and J by 1 base, with 7 bases between. CDR3 length: 14 residues. Germline CDR1 and CDR2: SGHTS and YDEGEE. CDR3 residues: CASSLAGPNTEAFF. The DNA of the CDR3 is TGTGCCAGCAGCTTGGCGGGTCCGAACACTGAAGCTTTCTTT.

This clone was observed a handful of times. This chain connects TRBV5-1 to TRBJ2-3; no clear D gene. CDR3 length: 13 amino acids. In germline, CDR1 is SGHRS, CDR2 YFSETQ. The V end lost 4 bases, the J end lost 2 bases, and 8 bases lay between the germline ends. In DNA, the CDR3 is TGCGCCAGCAGCCGTCCCCCCACAGATACGCAGTATTTT. This translates into CASSRPPTDTQYF.